This T cell receptor (beta chain) was found in a study of cytotoxic CD8 clonotypes in ibrutinib-treated CLL. Study-level background: Of a cohort that held 11 relapsed/refractory and roughly 15 treatment-naive patients, about 18 were IGHV unmutated. On average, each sample had a few hundred thousand productive templates and more than 85,000 productive rearrangements.

Trimming took 4 bases from V and 6 from J, leaving 20 bases between them. Germline loops: CDR1 SGHRS, CDR2 YFSETQ. The CDR3 is 16 residues long. Libraries were prepared by immunoSEQ multiplex PCR; TCRdb keeps only in-frame clonotypes and omits some of them. Among roughly 110,000 clones listed, more than 55% were seen once. Study observations and caveats: Clonality rose at ibrutinib response, held steady in sustained remission, and fell toward baseline at progression.

This clone appeared once. Its antigen is not known. The TCR originated in a human donor with chronic lymphocytic leukemia. This specimen was PBMCs, taken after 24 months of ibrutinib treatment. The gene calls are TRBV5-1 and TRBJ1-5; possible D gene TRBD1, 6 bases. The CDR3 DNA sequence: TGCGCCAGCAGCCCAGGGGAGGGCAGTGGTGGTCAGCCCCAGCATTTT. Its translation: CASSPGEGSGGQPQHF. Looking up the rest from reference TRBV5-1 and TRBJ1-5 gives the full variable domain: KAGVTQTPRYLIKTRGQQVTLSCSPISGHRSVSWYQQTPGQGLQFLFEYFSETQRNKGNFPGRFSGRQFSNSRSEMNVSTLELGDSALYLCASSPGEGSGGQPQHFGDGTRLSIL.